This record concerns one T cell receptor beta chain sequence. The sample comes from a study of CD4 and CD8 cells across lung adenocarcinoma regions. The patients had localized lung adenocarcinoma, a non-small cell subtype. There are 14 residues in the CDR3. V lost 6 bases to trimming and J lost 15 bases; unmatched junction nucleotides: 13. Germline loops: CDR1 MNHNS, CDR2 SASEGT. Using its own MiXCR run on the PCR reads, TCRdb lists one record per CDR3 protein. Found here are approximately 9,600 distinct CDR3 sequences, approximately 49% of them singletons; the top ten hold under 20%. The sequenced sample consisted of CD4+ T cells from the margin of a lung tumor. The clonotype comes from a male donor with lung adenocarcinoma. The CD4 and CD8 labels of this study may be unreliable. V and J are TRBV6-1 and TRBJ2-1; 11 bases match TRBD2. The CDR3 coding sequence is TGTGCCAGCAGACGCACTAGCGGGAGACAGGACCCGTTCTTC. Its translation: CASRRTSGRQDPFF.